This T cell receptor beta chain stems from a study of OX40 agonist ivuxolimab in advanced cancers. The CDR3 is 14 residues long. Germline lookup yields CDR1 MNHEY and CDR2 SVGAGI. Trimming pared 0 bases from V and 1 base from J, leaving 6 bases between. Libraries were prepared by immunoSEQ multiplex PCR; TCRdb keeps only in-frame clonotypes and omits some of them. The sample holds about 82,000 clones, around 90% seen once. The origin of this receptor is an adult with an advanced solid tumor such as melanoma, head and neck, liver or kidney cancer. The specimen was CD4+ or CD8+ T cells sorted from blood, collected in a trial of the OX40 agonist ivuxolimab. This chain uses TRBV6-5 with TRBJ1-2; D is undetermined. CDR3 region: CASSYSEGNYGYTF. As DNA, the CDR3 is TGTGCCAGCAGTTACTCGGAAGGTAACTATGGCTACACCTTC.